A single sample gave rise to the 24 T cell receptor beta chains below, sequenced in a study of blood T cell repertoires in COVID-19. Using immunoSEQ multiplex PCR, the repertoire was profiled, and TCRdb retains in-frame clones only, with some absent. The sample yields tens of thousands of clones, around 88% seen once. The sequenced sample was peripheral blood. Receptor source: an elderly woman with active or convalescent COVID-19.

The V gene is TRBV28, the J gene TRBJ2-1, with 11 bases fitting TRBD1. This CDR3 is 16 amino acids long. V was pared by 6 bases and J by 8 bases, with 12 bases of the junction left unmatched. Germline CDR1 reads MDHEN; CDR2 reads SYDVKM. The CDR3 is CASRLQGQGAAYEQFF. CDR3 nucleotide sequence: TGTGCCAGCAGACTACAAGGACAGGGGGCGGCCTATGAGCAGTTCTTC. Full variable domain (remainder filled in from reference TRBV28 and TRBJ2-1): DVKVTQSSRYLVKRTGEKVFLECVQDMDHENMFWYRQDPGLGLRLIYFSYDVKMKEKGDIPEGYSVSREKKERFSLILESASTNQTSMYLCASRLQGQGAAYEQFFGPGTRLTVL.

V gene TRBV6-5 combines with J gene TRBJ1-1; 11 positions agree with TRBD1. The length of the CDR3 is 16 residues. Germline CDR1 reads MNHEY; CDR2 reads SVGAGI. Losses at the gene ends were 6 bases for V and 6 bases for J; bases not matched to a gene: 12. The CDR3, as DNA: TGTGCCAGCAGCTACGGACAGGGGGCTCGTGGGCCTGAAGCTTTCTTT. Translating gives CASSYGQGARGPEAFF.

This chain connects TRBV7-8 to TRBJ1-5, with no clear D. This CDR3 is 12 amino acids long. Trimming took 5 bases from V and 5 from J, leaving 7 bases between them. Germline CDR1 SGHVS, CDR2 FQNEAQ. This CDR3 is CASSLLHQPQHF. CDR3 coding DNA: TGTGCCAGCAGCCTTCTCCATCAGCCCCAGCATTTT.

The chain carries TRBV7-8 and TRBJ1-5; no firm D call. CDR1 and CDR2 from the germline V gene are SGHVS and FQNEAQ. The CDR3 consists of 13 residues. V lost 2 bases and J lost 6, with 8 bases in between. CDR3 sequence reads: CASSLFVGQPQHF. DNA of the CDR3: TGTGCCAGCAGCTTATTCGTCGGTCAGCCCCAGCATTTT. Drawing the rest from reference TRBV7-8 and TRBJ1-5, the complete variable domain is GAGVSQSPRYKVAKRGQDVALRCDPISGHVSLFWYQQALGQGPEFLTYFQNEAQLDKSGLPSDRFFAERPEGSVSTLKIQRTQQEDSAVYLCASSLFVGQPQHFGDGTRLSIL.

The chain carries TRBV7-2 and TRBJ2-1, with 7 bases aligning to TRBD2. Per germline, CDR1 SGHTA and CDR2 FQGNSA. The V segment lost 5 bases and the J segment 4 bases; nucleotides outside the gene matches: 8. The CDR3 consists of 15 residues. The CDR3 sequence: CASSAGDPKYNEQFF. The CDR3 DNA sequence: TGTGCCAGCAGCGCGGGGGACCCAAAGTACAATGAGCAGTTCTTC. Based on the CDR3 plus reference TRBV7-2 and TRBJ2-1, the full variable domain is GAGVSQSPSNKVTEKGKDVELRCDPISGHTALYWYRQSLGQGLEFLIYFQGNSAPDKSGLPSDRFSAERTGGSVSTLTIQRTQQEDSAVYLCASSAGDPKYNEQFFGPGTRLTVL.

V and J are TRBV4-2 and TRBJ2-7; 8 nucleotides align to TRBD1. The V and J ends lost 4 bases and 6 bases, in that order; junction bases with no gene match: 11. Germline loops: CDR1 LGHNA, CDR2 YNFKEQ. This CDR3 has 15 amino acids. The CDR3 sequence: CASSPQTDRVGEQYF. CDR3 nucleotide sequence: TGTGCCAGCAGCCCTCAAACGGACAGGGTGGGCGAGCAGTACTTC.

The chain is built from TRBV4-2 and TRBJ1-1; 7 nucleotides line up with TRBD1. V lost 2 bases to trimming and J lost 1 base; unmatched junction nucleotides: 19. Germline V lookup: CDR1 LGHNA, CDR2 YNFKEQ. The CDR3 is made up of 20 amino acids. CDR3 loop: CASSQREGDSWVSRNTEAFF. CDR3 DNA sequence: TGTGCCAGCAGCCAACGAGAAGGGGACAGTTGGGTTTCACGGAACACTGAAGCTTTCTTT.

The chain has TRBV9 and TRBJ2-2; TRBD2 agrees at 7 bases. CDR1 and CDR2 from the germline V gene are SGDLS and YYNGEE. The CDR3 extends over 16 amino acids. The trim removed 4 bases at V and 4 bases at J, leaving 10 bases unmatched. CDR3 sequence reads: CASSPSGLSGTGELFF. DNA of the CDR3: TGTGCCAGCAGCCCGTCGGGACTATCGGGCACCGGGGAGCTGTTTTTT.

This chain joins TRBV5-6 and TRBJ2-1, with D tentatively TRBD1 (6 bases). Trimming took off 2 bases at V and 2 bases at J, with 11 bases between the two ends. The CDR3 length is 15 residues. Germline assignment: CDR1 SGHDT and CDR2 YYEEEE. CDR3 amino acids: CASSLQGEAYNEQFF. DNA of the CDR3: TGTGCCAGCAGCTTACAGGGTGAGGCCTACAATGAGCAGTTCTTC.

The V call is TRBV30, the J call TRBJ1-2; 8 nucleotides align to TRBD1. V lost 2 bases and J lost 7; bases outside the gene matches: 3. CDR3 length: 12 residues. Looked up from germline, CDR1 is GTSNPN and CDR2 is SVGIG (reference sequence). The CDR3 reads CAWSMTGAGYTF. CDR3 in DNA: TGTGCCTGGAGTATGACAGGGGCTGGCTACACCTTC.

The chain couples TRBV5-4 to TRBJ2-7, with a possible D match to TRBD2 (5 bases). The CDR3 covers 15 residues. The V gene lost 4 bases and the J gene lost 0 bases, with 14 bases spanning the gap. Germline V lookup: CDR1 SGHNT, CDR2 YYREEE (reference sequence). The CDR3 sequence: CASSVRGGSSYEQYF. DNA of the CDR3: TGTGCCAGCAGCGTCCGGGGTGGGAGCTCCTACGAGCAGTACTTC.

This clone was observed a single time. This chain links TRBV5-5 with TRBJ2-7; TRBD2 matches at 10 bases. CDR3 length equals 16 residues. Losses at the gene ends were 1 base for V and 7 bases for J; bases not matched to a gene: 11. Germline V gene sequence: CDR1 SGHKS, CDR2 YYEKEE (reference sequence). The CDR3 region is CASSLRLAGASREQYF. In DNA, the CDR3 is TGTGCCAGCAGCTTGAGGCTAGCGGGGGCCTCCAGGGAGCAGTACTTC.

V is TRBV18 and J is TRBJ1-2, with D possibly TRBD1 on 5 matching bases. V lost 2 bases and J lost 4, with 17 bases in between. Germline assignment: CDR1 KGHSH and CDR2 LQKENI. There are 16 residues in the CDR3. CDR3 DNA sequence: TGTGCCAGCTCACCAGGCGGGGCCGTAAACTTCTATGGCTACACCTTC. As protein: CASSPGGAVNFYGYTF.

CDR3: CASSVGGLAYEQYF. CDR3 sequence (DNA): TGTGCCAGCAGCGTAGGAGGTCTAGCCTACGAGCAGTACTTC. This rearrangement joins TRBV7-2 to TRBJ2-7; a possible D gene is TRBD2 (5 bases). CDR3 size: 14 residues. Between the trimmed V and J ends, which lost 5 bases and 2 bases, there was a span of 13 bases. Germline V gene sequence: CDR1 SGHTA, CDR2 FQGNSA.

The rearrangement joins TRBV24-1 to TRBJ2-4; TRBD1 is a possible D gene (6 bases). The CDR3 extends over 15 amino acids. V was cut by 3 bases and J by 0 bases, with 8 bases left in between. Germline CDR1 and CDR2: KGHDR and SFDVKD. The CDR3 sequence: CATSDGGLAKNIQYF. The CDR3 DNA sequence: TGTGCCACCAGTGATGGGGGCCTAGCCAAAAACATTCAGTACTTC.

This clone occurred a few times. Here the CDR3 DNA reads TGTGCCAGCAGCTTGGGGGGGCACGTAGATACGCAGTATTTT. It codes for CASSLGGHVDTQYF. J is TRBJ2-3 and V is TRBV5-6; possibly TRBD1 for D (6 bases). CDR1 is SGHDT, CDR2 YYEEEE, per germline. With 0 bases removed from V and 5 bases from J, the gap between germline ends came to 10 bases. This CDR3 is built from 14 residues.

The chain employs TRBV12-3 or TRBV12-4 and TRBJ1-2, with D possibly being TRBD1 (5 bases). V was clipped by 5 bases and J by 7 bases, with 14 bases between them. This CDR3 has 13 residues. CDR3: CASSPFRGSGYTF. In DNA, the CDR3 is TGTGCCAGCAGTCCCTTCCGGGGGAGTGGCTACACCTTC.

The gene calls are TRBV28 and TRBJ2-3; 8 bases agree with TRBD2. The length of the CDR3 is 15 residues. With V trimmed by 5 bases and J by 2 bases, 6 bases remained unmatched. CDR1 MDHEN and CDR2 SYDVKM come from the germline V gene. The CDR3 DNA reads TGTGCCAGCAGTCCTAGCGGGTCGTTCACAGATACGCAGTATTTT. It is translated as CASSPSGSFTDTQYF.

The genes are TRBV7-8 and TRBJ2-5; TRBD1 might be the D (5 bases). V was cut by 3 bases and J by 1 base, with 9 bases left in between. The germline gives CDR1 SGHVS, CDR2 FQNEAQ. This CDR3 spans 14 amino acids. CDR3 sequence: CASSLTVFQETQYF. In DNA, the CDR3 is TGTGCCAGCAGCTTGACAGTGTTCCAAGAGACCCAGTACTTC.

The chain links TRBV28 to TRBJ2-1; a weak D match, TRBD1 (5 bases). Germline CDR1 is MDHEN and CDR2 is SYDVKM. V was cut by 3 bases and J by 9 bases, with 12 bases left in between. This CDR3 is 13 amino acids long. The CDR3: CASSLPPQGEQFF. The CDR3 nucleotides are TGTGCCAGCAGTTTGCCACCGCAGGGTGAGCAGTTCTTC. Together with reference TRBV28 and TRBJ2-1, the CDR3 gives the full variable domain: DVKVTQSSRYLVKRTGEKVFLECVQDMDHENMFWYRQDPGLGLRLIYFSYDVKMKEKGDIPEGYSVSREKKERFSLILESASTNQTSMYLCASSLPPQGEQFFGPGTRLTVL.

V usage is TRBV9 and J usage is TRBJ2-1; 13 bases line up with TRBD2. V shed 2 bases and J 9 bases; nucleotides not matched to a gene: 5. The CDR3 spans 15 residues. Per germline, CDR1 SGDLS and CDR2 YYNGEE. The CDR3 bases are TGTGCCAGCAGCGTTGGACTAGCGGGAGAAAGTGAGCAGTTCTTC. Translated: CASSVGLAGESEQFF.

The rearrangement links TRBV4-3 to TRBJ1-1, with a weak D call TRBD1 (6 bases). CDR1 and CDR2 (germline): LGHNA, YSLEER. This CDR3 has 15 residues. With 4 bases removed from V and 5 bases from J, the gap between germline ends came to 17 bases. The CDR3 DNA follows: TGCGCCAGCAGCCCCGGACAGTCGAAACGGACTGAAGCTTTCTTT. This codes for CASSPGQSKRTEAFF.

This clone was picked up one time. This sequence joins TRBV11-2 and TRBJ1-3; tentative D call: TRBD1 (5 bases). Germline V lookup: CDR1 SGHAT, CDR2 FQNNGV. Trimming took off 3 bases at V and 8 bases at J, with 11 bases between the two ends. The CDR3 contains 13 residues. The CDR3 sequence is CASSFPGGDTIYF. Here the CDR3 DNA reads TGTGCCAGCAGCTTCCCCGGGGGAGACACCATATATTTT.

The rearrangement links TRBV7-2 to TRBJ1-5; no firm D call. Germline lookup yields CDR1 SGHTA and CDR2 FQGNSA. Trimming shortened V by 4 bases and J by 10 bases, and 11 bases separated the two germline ends. The CDR3 is made up of 12 amino acids. CDR3: CASSYRVGPQHF. The CDR3 DNA reads as TGTGCCAGCAGCTACCGGGTCGGTCCCCAGCATTTT.